The T cell receptor (beta chain) described here comes from a study of siplizumab effects on memory and regulatory T cells. Study conclusions and caveats: The authors did not confirm suppressive function in proliferating Tregs from siplizumab cultures. Naive or memory phenotype was unassignable for roughly 75-97% of proliferating CD4+ or CD8+ clones. The study found naive T cells seemingly more diverse than memory cells and seemingly major alloresponse contributors.

The assay was immunoSEQ multiplex PCR, and TCRdb's table has in-frame clones only and misses some. Here the sample spans roughly 100,000 clones, 93% being singletons. About this clone itself: What it binds is not known.

The TCR comes from a human donor in good health. The sequenced sample consisted of CD4+ T cells sorted from blood.

CDR3 protein: CASSTHGGLSTDTQYF. The CDR3 DNA reads TGCGCCAGCAGCACCCACGGGGGACTGAGCACAGATACGCAGTATTTT. V is TRBV5-1 and J is TRBJ2-3; D possibly corresponds to TRBD2 (6 bases). Trimming stripped 4 bases from V and 0 bases from J, with 15 bases between. This CDR3 region has 16 residues. Germline lookup yields CDR1 SGHRS and CDR2 YFSETQ. Full variable domain (rest looked up from reference TRBV5-1 and TRBJ2-3): KAGVTQTPRYLIKTRGQQVTLSCSPISGHRSVSWYQQTPGQGLQFLFEYFSETQRNKGNFPGRFSGRQFSNSRSEMNVSTLELGDSALYLCASSTHGGLSTDTQYFGPGTRLTVL.